A single sample is the source of the 2 T cell receptor beta chains below, sequenced in a study of CD4 T cell repertoires in COVID-19. The assay was immunoSEQ multiplex PCR, and TCRdb's table has in-frame clones only and misses some. The sample has 70,000 to 95,000 clones, roughly four fifths seen once. The starting material was CD4+ T cells from peripheral blood, obtained after recovery from COVID-19. These receptors originate from a human donor who had COVID-19.

This chain uses TRBV29-1 with TRBJ2-3; D might be TRBD2 (7 bases). CDR1 and CDR2 (germline): SQVTM, ANQGSEA. The CDR3 has 13 residues. V was cut by 6 bases and J by 8 bases, with 18 bases left in between. The DNA for the CDR3 is TGCAGCGTAGGCAAGGGGGGGGAAGGTACGCAGTATTTT. It yields the protein CSVGKGGEGTQYF.

This clone was found a few times. This sequence joins TRBV5-6 and TRBJ1-4; TRBD1 agrees at 8 bases. Germline lookup yields CDR1 SGHDT and CDR2 YYEEEE. CDR3 length equals 17 residues. V lost 3 bases and J lost 8; bases outside the gene matches: 15. Written as DNA, the CDR3 is TGTGCCAGCAGCTCAGCCCCTTTTGGACAGGGAGTAGAAAAACTGTTTTTT. It is translated as CASSSAPFGQGVEKLFF.